This T cell receptor (beta chain) originates from a study of blood T cell repertoires in COVID-19. The wider study: Sources were T cells, B-cell-depleted T cells, or PBMCs; the material itself was cDNA or gDNA.

The CDR3 extends over 16 amino acids. The germline V gene has CDR1 SQVTM and CDR2 ANQGSEA. V was trimmed by 6 bases and J by 1 base, leaving 20 bases between them. Source study methods: Amplification of reference gene primers provided the estimated nucleated cell counts. Produced via immunoSEQ multiplex PCR; TCRdb's table is partial and in-frame only. V and J calls and clone size are given by that table; D and trimming were obtained from the DNA. This sample has roughly 70,000 clones, with about four fifths found just once. The TCR was taken from a woman aged 55-69 years with acute or convalescent COVID-19. V usage is TRBV29-1 and J usage is TRBJ2-3, with TRBD2 as a possible D gene (6 bases). The sequenced material came from peripheral blood. The CDR3 bases are TGCAGCGTCCGGGGGACTCCTAGGGTAGGCACAGATACGCAGTATTTT. Its protein is CSVRGTPRVGTDTQYF.